A selection of T cell receptor beta chains follows, all from one sample in a study of OX40 agonist ivuxolimab in advanced cancers. TCRdb's table, derived via immunoSEQ multiplex PCR, lists solely in-frame clones and lacks some. Of 75,000 to 90,000 clones in the sample, about 89% are singletons; the top ten hold almost 8.5%. Material: CD4+ or CD8+ T cells sorted from blood, obtained in a trial of the OX40 agonist ivuxolimab. The receptor source for this set is an adult with an advanced solid tumor such as melanoma, head and neck, liver or kidney cancer. The CDR3 runs from the conserved cysteine through the conserved F or W.

v_gene	j_gene	CDR3aa
TRBV6-5	TRBJ1-5	CASGQGNQPQHF
TRBV9	TRBJ1-2	CASSVDDLEGSNYGYTF
TRBV4-2	TRBJ1-2	CASSQTGGSYGYTF
TRBV25-1	TRBJ2-1	CASSEASPNEQFF
TRBV6-1	TRBJ2-1	CASRKLAGGPIEQFF
TRBV30	TRBJ1-5	CAWDSQGNQPQHF
TRBV5-8	TRBJ1-5	CASSFAQPYQPQHF
TRBV6-5	TRBJ2-1	CASSYGTSDMANEQFF
TRBV4-3	TRBJ2-2	CASSQAANTGELFF
TRBV6-5	TRBJ1-1	CASSYPDTEAFF
TRBV11-2	TRBJ2-1	CASSLFLSPYNEQFF
TRBV4-2	TRBJ2-7	CASSQDYGGQALYEQYF
TRBV19	TRBJ1-5	CASSMGGYSNQPQHF
TRBV11-2	TRBJ2-1	CASSPVKQRPYNEQFF
TRBV30	TRBJ1-1	CASERDLTGREAFF
TRBV4-1	TRBJ2-4	CASSQFQGKDIQYF
TRBV5-5	TRBJ2-5	CASSLRDIAGGQETQYF
TRBV7-8	TRBJ2-3	CATTSGHLNF
TRBV15	TRBJ2-1	CATSRELTSPDNEQFF
TRBV18	TRBJ2-1	CASSPRSGGYNEQFF
TRBV13	TRBJ2-3	CASQGGTDTQYF
TRBV4-1	TRBJ1-3	CASSQLDRGRLSSGNTIYF
TRBV4-2	TRBJ2-3	CASSQGDTQYF
TRBV4-3	TRBJ1-1	CASSQVEGVPEAFF
TRBV19	TRBJ2-1	CASSIGGGWEQFF
TRBV28	TRBJ1-2	CASRYTGQGFGYTF
TRBV6-6	TRBJ1-1	CASSWSGNTEAFF
TRBV6-5	TRBJ2-1	CASSYAGGLLDEQFF
TRBV4-1	TRBJ1-5	CASSQRTGTGVDQPQHF
TRBV25-1	TRBJ2-3	CASSPHPLGTDTQYF
TRBV6-5	TRBJ2-1	CASSYAGQAYNEQFF
TRBV25-1	TRBJ2-1	CASSDIVLLNEQFF
TRBV19	TRBJ2-3	CASSILGSDTQYF
TRBV28	TRBJ2-5	CASSLGLEETQYF
TRBV5-4	TRBJ1-1	CASSLAVAKYTEAFF
TRBV6-5	TRBJ2-1	CASQRGPTNEQFF
TRBV20-1	TRBJ2-1	CSANYRGGQFF
TRBV9	TRBJ2-5	CASSPDSGHSAQYF
TRBV5-5	TRBJ2-7	CASSSGSGFSYEQYF
TRBV27	TRBJ2-1	CASSFTGTGYNEQFF
TRBV9	TRBJ2-7	CASSALSEEYEQYF
TRBV7-3	TRBJ2-3	CASSARASGGFGTQYF
TRBV4-2	TRBJ1-2	CASRSGTAYGYTF